Listed below are T cell receptor beta chains from one sample, sequenced in a study of blood T cell repertoires in COVID-19. Produced via immunoSEQ multiplex PCR; TCRdb's table is partial and in-frame only. The sample yields 150,000 to 200,000 clones, around nine tenths seen once. The sequenced sample was peripheral blood. The receptor source for this set is a man in his 70s with acute or convalescent COVID-19. CDR3s include the opening cysteine and the closing phenylalanine or tryptophan. D genes are given only for firm matches. Only part of the rows carry a size: once, few, many, or a class if the clone is expanded.

>TRBV6-6|TRBJ2-7|once|TRBD2
TGTGCCAGCAGTGTTCTAGCGGGAGGTGGCTACGAGCAGTACTTC
CASSVLAGGGYEQYF
>TRBV18|TRBJ1-1|NA|TRBD1
TGTGCCAGCTCACCCCGGGACAGCCTCTTGAACACTGAAGCTTTCTTT
CASSPRDSLLNTEAFF
>TRBV7-3|TRBJ1-2|few|NA
TGTGCCAGCAGCTTAGAGGCCTCCTCCGGCTACACCTTC
CASSLEASSGYTF
>TRBV7-9|TRBJ2-2|NA|NA
TGTGCCAGCAGCCTAATATTAGACGGGGAGCTGTTTTTT
CASSLILDGELFF
>TRBV7-2|TRBJ2-1|NA|TRBD2
TGTGCCAGCAGCTTCCGGACTAGCGGGGCCTACAATGAGCAGTTCTTC
CASSFRTSGAYNEQFF
>TRBV27|TRBJ2-7|NA|TRBD1
TGTGCCAGCAGCCGGACAGGGGCCTTGACTCCGGTCTTC
CASSRTGALTPVF
>TRBV4-1|TRBJ1-2|NA|TRBD1
TGCGCCAGCAGCCAAACAGGGGGCGCGGGGGGCTACACCTTC
CASSQTGGAGGYTF
>TRBV24-1|TRBJ1-2|NA|NA
TGTGCCACCAGTGATTTAGCTTGGGGACTTTCCTATGGCTACACCTTC
CATSDLAWGLSYGYTF
>TRBV7-9|TRBJ1-2|NA|NA
TGTGCCAGCAGCCCGGAGGGGTATGGCTACACCTTC
CASSPEGYGYTF
>TRBV28|TRBJ2-1|few|NA
TGTGCCAGCAGACCCAATGGGCTGAATACCTACAATGAGCAGTTCTTC
CASRPNGLNTYNEQFF
>TRBV7-8|TRBJ2-4|NA|TRBD2
TGTGCCAGCAGCCCTTATAGGTTAGCGGGAGCAGGGTACTTC
CASSPYRLAGAGYF
>TRBV27|TRBJ2-7|NA|TRBD1
TGTGCCAGCCCTCGACAGGGGATTGACTACGAGCAGTACTTC
CASPRQGIDYEQYF
>TRBV9|TRBJ2-3|NA|TRBD2
TGTGCCAGCAGCGCGGCGCTAGCGGACACAGATACGCAGTATTTT
CASSAALADTDTQYF
>TRBV7-9|TRBJ1-4|NA|TRBD1
TGTGCCAGCAGCTCAAGGGCCCGGGACAGGAATGAAAAACTGTTTTTT
CASSSRARDRNEKLFF
>TRBV5-1|TRBJ2-7|NA|TRBD1
TGCGCCAGCAGAGACAGGGTGGCGTCCTACGAGCAGTACTTC
CASRDRVASYEQYF
>TRBV5-1|TRBJ2-2|NA|NA
TGCGCCAGCAGCTTGCTCACCGGGGAGCTGTTTTTT
CASSLLTGELFF
>TRBV27|TRBJ2-7|NA|NA
TGTGCCAGCAGTCCCGACCCAGGGGCCCTCTCCTACGAGCAGTACTTC
CASSPDPGALSYEQYF
>TRBV27|TRBJ2-7|once|TRBD2
TGTGCCAGCAGTTCCCTAGCGGGAGGGCGTTACGAGCAGTACTTC
CASSSLAGGRYEQYF
>TRBV2|TRBJ2-1|NA|TRBD2
TGTGCCAGCAGCCTGACTAGCGGTGGGCGCGGTGAGCAGTTCTTC
CASSLTSGGRGEQFF
>TRBV28|TRBJ2-7|NA|NA
TGTGCCAGCAGACGGACGGCAGGGGCCTACGAGCAGTACTTC
CASRRTAGAYEQYF
>TRBV18|TRBJ1-4|NA|NA
TGTGCCAGCTCACCGGCTGCAACTAATGAAAAACTGTTTTTT
CASSPAATNEKLFF
>TRBV10-3|TRBJ1-4|few|NA
TGTGCCATCAAAGGGGCGGCTAATGAAAAACTGTTTTTT
CAIKGAANEKLFF
>TRBV6-1|TRBJ2-3|NA|NA
TGTGCCAGCAGTGAAGCGCTCCTAGTTACCGATACGCAGTATTTT
CASSEALLVTDTQYF
>TRBV30|TRBJ1-1|NA|NA
TGTGCCTGGAGTCACAGTTTAGACACTGAAGCTTTCTTT
CAWSHSLDTEAFF
>TRBV3-1/TRBV3-2|TRBJ2-3|once|TRBD2
TGTGCCAGCAGCCAGGACCTAGCGGGGGGGACAGATACGCAGTATTTT
CASSQDLAGGTDTQYF